What follows are 28 T cell receptor beta chains derived from one specimen sequenced in a study of cytomegalovirus exposure and HLA in healthy donors. The PCR had 60 Vbeta and 13 Jbeta primers. Repertoires were generated with immunoSEQ multiplex PCR, while TCRdb's copy carries only in-frame clones and drops some. The top ten hold over 4% of the sample, which has around 150,000 clones, less than 80% seen once. The sample was PBMCs. These receptor sequences come from a man aged 50 to 60 in good health and CMV-seropositive.

The rearrangement joins TRBV2 to TRBJ1-1; no firm D call. The germline V gene encodes CDR1 SNHLY and CDR2 FYNNEI. Trimming pared 6 bases from V and 10 bases from J, leaving 21 bases between. The CDR3 spans 14 residues. Here the CDR3 reads CASRTGSTKVGAFF. The CDR3 DNA reads TGTGCCAGCAGGACGGGGTCAACTAAAGTGGGAGCTTTCTTT.

The chain is built from TRBV2 and TRBJ1-2, with D perhaps TRBD1 (6 bases). This CDR3 contains 17 residues. Trimming shortened V by 0 bases and J by 2 bases, and 16 bases separated the two germline ends. The V gene's germline CDR1 is SNHLY and CDR2 FYNNEI. CDR3 residues: CASSEALPTQGNYGYTF. CDR3 bases: TGTGCCAGCAGTGAAGCGCTTCCCACACAGGGAAACTATGGCTACACCTTC.

The J gene is TRBJ1-4, the V gene TRBV23-1; D gene unclear. TRBV23-1 is treated as an ORF (open reading frame) with a function not yet certain. This CDR3 spans 18 amino acids. Between the trimmed V and J ends, which lost 0 bases and 0 bases, there was a span of 14 bases. The CDR3 loop is CASSQSRRESATNEKLFF. In DNA form, the CDR3 reads TGCGCCAGCAGTCAATCGAGGCGCGAATCGGCAACTAATGAAAAACTGTTTTTT.

The CDR3: CASSLARQRTNYGYTF. Written as DNA, the CDR3 is TGTGCCAGCAGCTTGGCCCGACAGAGAACTAACTATGGCTACACCTTC. This chain links TRBV7-2 with TRBJ1-2, with a weak D call TRBD1 (5 bases). Trimming shortened V by 3 bases and J by 0 bases, and 14 bases separated the two germline ends. Germline V lookup: CDR1 SGHTA, CDR2 FQGNSA. The CDR3 loop spans 16 amino acids.

This sequence joins TRBV11-2 and TRBJ2-2, with unresolved D. V lost 4 bases, J lost 0 bases, and 3 bases lay in between. This CDR3 has 13 amino acids. CDR1 SGHAT and CDR2 FQNNGV come from the germline V gene. CDR3 DNA: TGTGCCAGCAGCTCAACGAACACCGGGGAGCTGTTTTTT. Encoded protein: CASSSTNTGELFF. The complete variable domain, with remaining parts taken from reference TRBV11-2 and TRBJ2-2, reads EAGVAQSPRYKIIEKRQSVAFWCNPISGHATLYWYQQILGQGPKLLIQFQNNGVVDDSQLPKDRFSAERLKGVDSTLKIQPAKLEDSAVYLCASSSTNTGELFFGEGSRLTVL.

The chain is built from TRBV6-5 and TRBJ2-5, with D possibly matching TRBD2 (5 bases). Trimming removed 7 bases from V and 4 bases from J, with 19 bases in between. Germline CDR1 is MNHEY and CDR2 is SVGAGI. CDR3 length: 15 amino acids. The CDR3 nucleotides are TGTGCCAGCAAACGAGGGAGCTTTACTGGAGAGACCCAGTACTTC. It specifies CASKRGSFTGETQYF.

The chain links TRBV10-3 to TRBJ2-1, with a weak D call TRBD1 (6 bases). The V and J ends lost 8 bases and 6 bases respectively, with 11 bases between them. The CDR3 has 12 residues. CDR1 is ENHRY, CDR2 SYGVKD, per germline. The CDR3 nucleotides are TGTGCCATCGGATTACAGGGCAATGAGCAGTTCTTC. Protein: CAIGLQGNEQFF.

The chain combines TRBV5-1 with TRBJ2-3; 7 bases are a match to TRBD2. This CDR3 region has 16 residues. Germline CDR1 and CDR2: SGHRS and YFSETQ. J lost 0 bases, V lost 0 bases, and 4 bases had no gene match. The CDR3 protein is CASSLGGAGSTDTQYF. Here the CDR3 DNA reads TGCGCCAGCAGCTTGGGTGGAGCGGGAAGCACAGATACGCAGTATTTT.

The chain joins TRBV19 to TRBJ2-7, with 8 positions matching TRBD1. Per the germline V gene, CDR1 is LNHDA and CDR2 is SQIVND (reference sequence). The trim removed 5 bases at V and 2 bases at J, leaving 8 bases unmatched. The CDR3 runs 15 residues. DNA for the CDR3: TGTGCCAGTAGTCCGCCCGGGACAGGAGCCTACGAGCAGTACTTC. This encodes CASSPPGTGAYEQYF. The full variable domain, completed using reference TRBV19 and TRBJ2-7, is DGGITQSPKYLFRKEGQNVTLSCEQNLNHDAMYWYRQDPGQGLRLIYYSQIVNDFQKGDIAEGYSVSREKKESFPLTVTSAQKNPTAFYLCASSPPGTGAYEQYFGPGTRLTVT.

This clone was picked up a small number of times. This sequence joins TRBV5-6 and TRBJ1-1; D ambiguous. This CDR3 spans 12 amino acids. Germline CDR1 is SGHDT and CDR2 is YYEEEE. Trimming removed 3 bases from V and 2 bases from J, with 5 bases in between. As DNA, the CDR3 is TGTGCCAGCAGCTACCTAAACACTGAAGCTTTCTTT. Its protein is CASSYLNTEAFF. The full variable domain, in which reference TRBV5-6 and TRBJ1-1 provide the parts outside the CDR3, is DAGVTQSPTHLIKTRGQQVTLRCSPKSGHDTVSWYQQALGQGPQFIFQYYEEEERQRGNFPDRFSGHQFPNYSSELNVNALLLGDSALYLCASSYLNTEAFFGQGTRLTVV.

The chain joins TRBV4-1 to TRBJ2-7, with D possibly matching TRBD2 (6 bases). This CDR3 contains 16 residues. With 1 base removed from V and 3 bases from J, the gap between germline ends came to 16 bases. Germline CDR1 reads MGHRA; CDR2 reads YSYEKL. The CDR3 nucleotides are TGCGCCAGCAGCCAAGCCGCCGGGACTGCGGTCTACGAGCAGTACTTC. As protein: CASSQAAGTAVYEQYF.

The CDR3 loop reads CASSQDEDSSNQPQHF. CDR3 sequence (DNA): TGCGCCAGCAGCCAAGACGAGGATTCTAGCAATCAGCCCCAGCATTTT. The V call is TRBV4-3, the J call TRBJ1-5; D call uncertain. With 0 bases removed from V and 0 bases from J, the gap between germline ends came to 9 bases. The CDR3 runs 16 residues. Germline lookup yields CDR1 LGHNA and CDR2 YSLEER.

The genes are TRBV6-6 and TRBJ1-4; 7 bases align to TRBD1. Germline CDR1 MNHNY, CDR2 SVGAGI (reference sequence). V gave up 5 bases and J gave up 4 bases; unmatched junction bases: 4. This CDR3 is built from 14 residues. CDR3 protein: CASSRDRNNEKLFF. The CDR3 coding sequence is TGTGCCAGCAGTCGGGACAGAAATAATGAAAAACTGTTTTTT.

The rearrangement uses TRBV7-2 and TRBJ1-2; 9 bases are shared with TRBD1. CDR1 is SGHTA, CDR2 FQGNSA, per germline. This CDR3 has 13 amino acids. V was pared by 1 base and J by 8 bases, with 2 bases of the junction left unmatched. The CDR3 spells CASSLGGQGGYTF. Written as DNA, the CDR3 is TGTGCCAGCAGCTTAGGGGGACAGGGCGGCTACACCTTC. The full variable domain, completed using reference TRBV7-2 and TRBJ1-2, is GAGVSQSPSNKVTEKGKDVELRCDPISGHTALYWYRQSLGQGLEFLIYFQGNSAPDKSGLPSDRFSAERTGGSVSTLTIQRTQQEDSAVYLCASSLGGQGGYTFGSGTRLTVV.

The chain recombines TRBV19 with TRBJ1-6, with TRBD1 matching over 7 bases. CDR3 length: 13 amino acids. The V segment lost 5 bases and the J segment 9 bases; nucleotides outside the gene matches: 4. CDR1 and CDR2 (germline): LNHDA, SQIVND (reference sequence). The CDR3 sequence is CASSAYRGSPLHF. CDR3 in DNA: TGTGCCAGTAGTGCCTACAGGGGTTCACCCCTCCACTTT.

This clone was seen once. The chain links TRBV7-3 to TRBJ2-1; 11 bases map to TRBD2. V shed 4 bases and J 6 bases; nucleotides not matched to a gene: 5. This CDR3 contains 15 residues. Germline values: CDR1 SGHTA, CDR2 FQGTGA. CDR3: CASSSGLAAFNEQFF. The CDR3 DNA reads as TGTGCCAGCAGCTCGGGACTAGCGGCTTTCAATGAGCAGTTCTTC. Full variable domain (outside the CDR3, taken from reference TRBV7-3 and TRBJ2-1): GAGVSQTPSNKVTEKGKYVELRCDPISGHTALYWYRQSLGQGPEFLIYFQGTGAADDSGLPNDRFFAVRPEGSVSTLKIQRTERGDSAVYLCASSSGLAAFNEQFFGPGTRLTVL.

The chain recombines TRBV25-1 with TRBJ2-1; TRBD2 agrees at 8 bases. V lost 5 bases, J lost 6 bases, and 6 bases stayed unmatched. Germline loops: CDR1 MGHDK, CDR2 SYGVNS. This CDR3 has 14 residues. The DNA for the CDR3 is TGTGCCAGCAGTTCCACTAGCGGTTTCAATGAGCAGTTCTTC. Protein product: CASSSTSGFNEQFF.

This sequence joins TRBV27 and TRBJ2-1; 14 bases align to TRBD2. Trimming cost V 5 bases and J 12 bases; bases outside gene matches: 15. Germline assignment: CDR1 MNHEY and CDR2 SMNVEV (reference sequence). The CDR3 length is 17 residues. The CDR3 region has the DNA TGTGCCAGCAGTCCTTCCATGACTAGCGGGAGGGCCTTCGGGCAGTTCTTC. It yields the protein CASSPSMTSGRAFGQFF.

In DNA, the CDR3 is TGCGCCAGCAGCCAGTACAGGGTTGATGAGCAGTTCTTC. Translating gives CASSQYRVDEQFF. The rearrangement links TRBV4-3 to TRBJ2-1; possibly TRBD1 for D (6 bases). V was trimmed by 3 bases and J by 8 bases, leaving 11 bases between them. This CDR3 comprises 13 residues. Germline CDR1 and CDR2: LGHNA and YSLEER.

The gene calls are TRBV2 and TRBJ1-3; 7 bases agree with TRBD1. The germline gives CDR1 SNHLY, CDR2 FYNNEI. The V segment lost 6 bases and the J segment 9 bases; nucleotides outside the gene matches: 14. This CDR3 comprises 15 residues. The CDR3 DNA is TGTGCCAGCAGGGAACAGGGGCCTCAGGTTGGCACCATATATTTT. It encodes CASREQGPQVGTIYF.

This clone was counted a single time. J is TRBJ1-2 and V is TRBV18, with 9 bases aligning to TRBD1. The junction had 10 bases not matched to a gene; V was cut back by 3 bases and J by 8 bases. Per the germline V gene, CDR1 is KGHSH and CDR2 is LQKENI. CDR3 length equals 15 residues. CDR3 nucleotide sequence: TGTGCCAGCTCACCCTCACAGGGGGCCGAAAGGGGCTACACCTTC. Protein product: CASSPSQGAERGYTF.

The V and J genes are TRBV6-6 and TRBJ2-2, with D possibly being TRBD1 (5 bases). Germline CDR1 reads MNHNY; CDR2 reads SVGAGI (reference sequence). This CDR3 region has 14 residues. Between the trimmed V and J ends, which lost 2 bases and 4 bases, there was a span of 8 bases. The CDR3 loop reads CASSYGAGTGELFF. Written as DNA, the CDR3 is TGTGCCAGCAGTTACGGGGCCGGCACCGGGGAGCTGTTTTTT.

In regard to this clone: Other DNA sequences in the same sample also yield this CDR3. The chain couples TRBV18 to TRBJ1-6, with 8 bases identical to TRBD1. This CDR3 region has 14 residues. The V gene end was trimmed by 4 bases and the J gene end by 7 bases; junction bases not matched to a gene: 3. Germline V gene lookup returns CDR1 KGHSH and CDR2 LQKENI. Here the CDR3 DNA reads TGTGCCAGCTCACAGGACAGGGAAAATTCACCCCTCCACTTT. It specifies CASSQDRENSPLHF.

V is TRBV10-2 and J is TRBJ1-5; a possible D gene is TRBD1 (5 bases). V dropped 5 bases and J dropped 7 bases, with 12 bases sitting between them. This CDR3 is 13 amino acids long. From germline, CDR1 is WSHSY and CDR2 SAAADI. CDR3 nucleotides: TGCGCCAGCAGTTCGTCAGGGAAGCAGCCCCAGCATTTT. Protein product: CASSSSGKQPQHF.

This chain connects TRBV5-6 to TRBJ1-2; D is possibly TRBD1 (5 bases). The CDR3 is 13 residues long. Germline-derived CDR1 and CDR2 are SGHDT and YYEEEE. V was cut by 0 bases and J by 3 bases, with 6 bases left in between. This CDR3 reads CASSLAGHYGYTF. The CDR3, as DNA: TGTGCCAGCAGCTTGGCAGGGCACTATGGCTACACCTTC.

This clone showed up just once. The chain employs TRBV9 and TRBJ1-2, with D possibly being TRBD1 (5 bases). This CDR3 contains 12 residues. Germline CDR1 is SGDLS and CDR2 is YYNGEE. V was trimmed by 7 bases and J by 2 bases, leaving 9 bases between them. CDR3 DNA: TGTGCCAGCGGACAAGCCAACTATGGCTACACCTTC. Translating it yields CASGQANYGYTF.

The chain combines TRBV10-3 with TRBJ1-1; no clear D. CDR3 length: 16 amino acids. The V gene's germline CDR1 is ENHRY and CDR2 SYGVKD. V was clipped by 1 base and J by 5 bases, with 17 bases between them. The CDR3, as DNA: TGTGCCATCAGTGAGTTATTTGGAGGGATCTGGACTGAAGCTTTCTTT. This gives the protein CAISELFGGIWTEAFF.

The chain couples TRBV15 to TRBJ2-1, with 7 nucleotides matching TRBD1. The germline V gene encodes CDR1 LNHNV and CDR2 YYDKDF (reference sequence). The ends lost 5 bases at V and 5 bases at J; junction bases unmatched: 9. There are 15 residues in the CDR3. This CDR3 is CATSPTGARNNEQFF. CDR3 DNA sequence: TGTGCCACCAGCCCTACAGGGGCGCGCAACAATGAGCAGTTCTTC. The complete variable domain, with remaining parts taken from reference TRBV15 and TRBJ2-1, reads DAMVIQNPRYQVTQFGKPVTLSCSQTLNHNVMYWYQQKSSQAPKLLFHYYDKDFNNEADTPDNFQSRRPNTSFCFLDIRSPGLGDTAMYLCATSPTGARNNEQFFGPGTRLTVL.